A selection of T cell receptor beta chains follows, all from one sample in a study of CD8 T cells in Susac syndrome. TCRdb reprocessed the immunoSEQ multiplex PCR reads via MiXCR and lists one record per CDR3 protein. The data hold about 180,000 distinct CDR3 sequences, with approximately 96% observed a single time. Input material: CD8+ T cells from PBMCs. The receptors shown here come from a human donor with multiple sclerosis. Each CDR3 is given with its conserved first and last residue. A D gene is named only where the DNA matches it firmly. A clone size is listed for some rows: how often the clone was seen (once, few, many), or a class if it is expanded.

D,V,size,J,DNA,CDR3
.,TRBV19,.,TRBJ2-1,TGTGCCAGTAGATCCTACAATGAGCAGTTCTTC,CASRSYNEQFF
TRBD2,TRBV2,.,TRBJ2-1,TGTGCCAGAGGACTAGCGGAATATGAGCAGTTCTTC,CARGLAEYEQFF
TRBD1,TRBV29-1,.,TRBJ1-5,TGCAGCGTTGGGACAGGGGGCTTTCAGCCCCAGCATTTT,CSVGTGGFQPQHF
.,TRBV24-1,.,TRBJ2-5,TGTGCCACCAGTGATTTTCAACCCCTTCGACAGACTCTAGAAGAGACCCAGTACTTC,CATSDFQPLRQTLEETQYF
.,TRBV27,.,TRBJ1-4,TGTGCCAGCAGTTTTGGAACAGGAAAACTGTTTTTT,CASSFGTGKLFF
TRBD2,TRBV3-1,.,TRBJ2-5,TGTGCCAGCAGACGTGCCGGGACTAAAGACCAAGAGACCCAGTACTTC,CASRRAGTKDQETQYF
.,TRBV9,.,TRBJ1-1,TGTGCCAGCGGTACGAACACTGAAGCTTTCTTT,CASGTNTEAFF
.,TRBV10-3,.,TRBJ2-5,TGTGCCATCAGTGGTCAGGGGTCAGAGACCCAGTACTTC,CAISGQGSETQYF
.,TRBV7-9,once,TRBJ2-7,TGTGCCAGCAGCGGCGGGACAGTTTACGAGCAGTACTTC,CASSGGTVYEQYF
.,TRBV4-1,.,TRBJ2-1,TGCGCCAGCAGCCAAGCGTTACGAACCGCCAATGAGCAGTTCTTC,CASSQALRTANEQFF
TRBD1,TRBV4-2,.,TRBJ2-3,TGTGCCAGCAGCCAGGGACAGAAGCAGTATTTT,CASSQGQKQYF
.,TRBV7-9,.,TRBJ2-3,TGTGCCAGCATCAACAAGGGGGCAGATACGCAGTATTTT,CASINKGADTQYF
.,TRBV20-1,.,TRBJ2-5,TGCAGTGCTAGAAGCGTCGAGACCCAGTACTTC,CSARSVETQYF
.,TRBV28,once,TRBJ2-7,TGTGCCAGCACCTTGGGCGCCTCCTCCTACGAGCAGTACTTC,CASTLGASSYEQYF
TRBD1,TRBV28,.,TRBJ2-7,TGTGCCAGCAGTTTATTGGGGACAGATCCAATGGAGCAGTACTTC,CASSLLGTDPMEQYF
.,TRBV5-1,.,TRBJ2-5,TGCGCCAGCAGCTTGGGTCAGGGGATGGAGACCCAGTACTTC,CASSLGQGMETQYF
TRBD1,TRBV9,.,TRBJ2-7,TGTGCCAGCAGCATAACGGGACAGGGACGCGACGAGCAGTACTTC,CASSITGQGRDEQYF
TRBD1,TRBV3-1,.,TRBJ2-7,TGTGCCAGCAGCAGAAGATACGGGACAGGCTGGGCCTACGAGCAGTACTTC,CASSRRYGTGWAYEQYF
.,TRBV6-6,.,TRBJ1-3,TGTGCCAGCAGTTACTCGACAAACACCATATATTTT,CASSYSTNTIYF
.,TRBV6-5,once,TRBJ1-2,TGTGCCAGCAGCGAGCCGGGGGCTTATGGCTACACCTTC,CASSEPGAYGYTF
.,TRBV4-1,once,TRBJ2-5,TGCGCCAGCAGCCGAGAACCGGGTTTACAAGAGACCCAGTACTTC,CASSREPGLQETQYF
.,TRBV6-5,.,TRBJ2-3,TGTGCCAGCAGTTACCTGCTGGGAGGCACAGATACGCAGTATTTT,CASSYLLGGTDTQYF
TRBD2,TRBV27,.,TRBJ2-5,TGTGCCAGCAGTTCCGCACTAGCGGGAGGGGGAGAGACCCAGTACTTC,CASSSALAGGGETQYF